This T cell receptor (beta chain) is drawn from a study of T cells in Graves' hyperthyroidism and ophthalmopathy. Findings and caveats of the study: The majority of expanded thyroid clonotypes above 0.001 also appeared in blood. Ophthalmopathy was predicted by the model a median of approximately 6 months ahead of onset.

TCR beta CDR3 regions were amplified from RNA transcripts. First-round RT-PCR with HTBI primers amplified the TCR CDR3 region. TCRdb used MiXCR to reprocess the multiplex PCR reads, holding one entry per CDR3 protein. The sample lists approximately 400,000 distinct CDR3 sequences; about 19% were seen once. Across 18 months, stable Graves' hyperthyroidism was marked by no progression to ophthalmopathy. Diagnoses were established using clinical symptoms, serum thyroxine and TRAb, thyroid ultrasound and orbital computed tomography. This clonotype was seen at least ten times. What it recognizes is unknown. V was clipped by 6 bases and J by 5 bases; unmatched bases: 12. CDR1 and CDR2 from the germline V gene are DFQATT and SNEGSKA (reference sequence). This CDR3 has 14 amino acids.

The specimen was blood. This chain links TRBV20-1 with TRBJ2-5, with 7 bases that match TRBD2. This TCR was sampled from a woman between 18 and 29 years old with Graves' hyperthyroidism. The CDR3 reads CSAPPTSVRETQYF. The CDR3 region has the DNA TGCAGTGCCCCCCCTACTAGCGTTCGGGAGACCCAGTACTTC.